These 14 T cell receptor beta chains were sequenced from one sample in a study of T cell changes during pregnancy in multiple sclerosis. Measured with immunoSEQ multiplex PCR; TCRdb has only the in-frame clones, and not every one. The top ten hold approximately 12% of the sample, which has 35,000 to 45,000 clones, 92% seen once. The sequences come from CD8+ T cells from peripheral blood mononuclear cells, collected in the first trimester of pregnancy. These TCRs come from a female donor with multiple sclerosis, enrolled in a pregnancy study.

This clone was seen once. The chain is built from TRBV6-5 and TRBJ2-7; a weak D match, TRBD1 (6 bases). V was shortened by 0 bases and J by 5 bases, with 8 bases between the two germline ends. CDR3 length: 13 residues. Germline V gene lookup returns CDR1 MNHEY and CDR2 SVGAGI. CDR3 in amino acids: CASSYSGGHEQYF. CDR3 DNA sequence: TGTGCCAGCAGTTACTCTGGGGGCCACGAGCAGTACTTC.

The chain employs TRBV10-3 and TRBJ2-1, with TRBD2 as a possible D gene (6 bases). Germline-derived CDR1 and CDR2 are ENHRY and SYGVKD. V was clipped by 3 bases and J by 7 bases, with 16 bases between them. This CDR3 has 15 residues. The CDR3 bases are TGTGCCATCAGTGACGGTCTAGCGCGTGGAAATGAGCAGTTCTTC. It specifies CAISDGLARGNEQFF.

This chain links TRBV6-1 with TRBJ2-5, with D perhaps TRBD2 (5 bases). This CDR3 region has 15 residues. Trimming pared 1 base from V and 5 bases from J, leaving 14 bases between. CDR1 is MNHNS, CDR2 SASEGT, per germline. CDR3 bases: TGTGCCAGCAGTGAAGACAGCTCCTCGGGGGAGACCCAGTACTTC. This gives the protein CASSEDSSSGETQYF.

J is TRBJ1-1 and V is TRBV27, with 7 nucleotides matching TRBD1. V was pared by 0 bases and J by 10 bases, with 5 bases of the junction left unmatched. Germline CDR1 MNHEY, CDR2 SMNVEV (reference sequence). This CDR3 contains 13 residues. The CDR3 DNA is TGTGCCAGCAGTTTATCCCCCCCAGGGGGAGCTTTCTTT. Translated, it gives CASSLSPPGGAFF.

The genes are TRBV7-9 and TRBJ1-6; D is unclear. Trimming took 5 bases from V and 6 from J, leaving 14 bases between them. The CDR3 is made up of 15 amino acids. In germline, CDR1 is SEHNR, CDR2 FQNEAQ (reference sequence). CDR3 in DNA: TGTGCCAGCAGCGCGACATCTGCGGGTAATTCACCCCTCCACTTT. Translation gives CASSATSAGNSPLHF.

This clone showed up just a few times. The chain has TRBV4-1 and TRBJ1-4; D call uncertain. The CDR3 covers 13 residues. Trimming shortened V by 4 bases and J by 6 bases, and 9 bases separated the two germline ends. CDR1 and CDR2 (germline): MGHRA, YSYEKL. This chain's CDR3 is CASSRESYEKLFF. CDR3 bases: TGCGCCAGCAGCCGGGAGAGCTATGAAAAACTGTTTTTT.

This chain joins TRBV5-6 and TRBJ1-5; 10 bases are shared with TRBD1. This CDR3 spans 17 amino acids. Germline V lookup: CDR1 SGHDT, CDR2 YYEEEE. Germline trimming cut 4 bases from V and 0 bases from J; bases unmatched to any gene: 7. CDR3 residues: CASSNAGQGLSNQPQHF. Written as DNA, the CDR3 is TGTGCCAGCAGCAACGCGGGACAGGGGCTTAGCAATCAGCCCCAGCATTTT.

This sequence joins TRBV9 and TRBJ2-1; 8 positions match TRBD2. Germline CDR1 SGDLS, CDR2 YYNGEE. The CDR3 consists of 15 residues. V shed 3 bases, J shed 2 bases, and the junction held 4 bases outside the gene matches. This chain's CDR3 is CASSESGGPYNEQFF. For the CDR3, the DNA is TGTGCCAGCAGCGAGAGCGGGGGTCCCTACAATGAGCAGTTCTTC.

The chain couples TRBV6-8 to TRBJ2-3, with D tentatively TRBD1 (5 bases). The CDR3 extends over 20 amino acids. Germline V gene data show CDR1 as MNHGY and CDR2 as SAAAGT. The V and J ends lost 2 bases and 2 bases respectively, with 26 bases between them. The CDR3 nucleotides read TGTGCCAGCAGTTACCTCTGGGGCGCAAAGATATGGGCTTTCACAGATACGCAGTATTTT. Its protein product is CASSYLWGAKIWAFTDTQYF.

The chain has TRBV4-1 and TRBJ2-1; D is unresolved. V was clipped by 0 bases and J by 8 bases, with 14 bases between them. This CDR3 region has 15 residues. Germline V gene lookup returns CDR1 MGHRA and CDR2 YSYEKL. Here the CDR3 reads CASSQDPSGNDEQFF. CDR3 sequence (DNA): TGCGCCAGCAGCCAAGATCCGTCGGGTAACGATGAGCAGTTCTTC.

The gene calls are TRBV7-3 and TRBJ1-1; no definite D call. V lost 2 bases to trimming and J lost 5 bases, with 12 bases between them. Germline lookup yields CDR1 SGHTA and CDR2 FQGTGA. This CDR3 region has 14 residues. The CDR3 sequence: CASSLGARPTEAFF. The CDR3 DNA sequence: TGTGCCAGCAGCTTAGGTGCCAGGCCGACTGAAGCTTTCTTT.

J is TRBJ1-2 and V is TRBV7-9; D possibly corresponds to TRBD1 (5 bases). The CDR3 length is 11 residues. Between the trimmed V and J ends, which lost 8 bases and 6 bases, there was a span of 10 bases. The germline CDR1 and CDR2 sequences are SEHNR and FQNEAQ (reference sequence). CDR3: CASAGLDGYTF. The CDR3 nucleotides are TGTGCCAGCGCGGGACTAGATGGCTACACCTTC.

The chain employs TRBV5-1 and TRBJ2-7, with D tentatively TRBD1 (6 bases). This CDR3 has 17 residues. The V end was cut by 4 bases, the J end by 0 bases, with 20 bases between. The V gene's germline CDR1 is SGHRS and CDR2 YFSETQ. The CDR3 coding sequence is TGCGCCAGCAGCCCCACGACCCCCGGGACACCCTCCTACGAGCAGTACTTC. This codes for CASSPTTPGTPSYEQYF.

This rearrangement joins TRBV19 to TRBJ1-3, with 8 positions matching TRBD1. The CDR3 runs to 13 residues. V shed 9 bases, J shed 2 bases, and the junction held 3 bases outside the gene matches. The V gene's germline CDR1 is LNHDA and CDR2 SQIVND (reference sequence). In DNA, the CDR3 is TGTGCCAGCCCGACAGGGGCTGGAAACACCATATATTTT. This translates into CASPTGAGNTIYF.